The 23 T cell receptor beta chains in this list originate from one sample, sequenced in a study of long-term antiretroviral therapy in people with HIV. It was version v3.0 of the immunoSEQ assay that was run at survey level. Repertoires were generated with immunoSEQ multiplex PCR, while TCRdb's copy carries only in-frame clones and drops some. The sample lists about 24,000 clones; roughly 96% were seen once. The sample was unsorted PBMCs, taken 4.8 to 5 years after starting antiretroviral therapy. These receptor sequences come from a woman in her 50s with HIV.

The chain is built from TRBV11-1 and TRBJ2-1; D uncertain. The CDR3 is made up of 12 amino acids. From germline, CDR1 is SGHAT and CDR2 FQDESV (reference sequence). V was clipped by 9 bases and J by 7 bases, with 13 bases between them. This chain's CDR3 is CASSPGTNEQFF. DNA for the CDR3: TGTGCCAGTAGTCCTGGAACTAATGAGCAGTTCTTC.

The J gene is TRBJ1-1, the V gene TRBV7-9; D is unresolved. Germline V gives CDR1 SEHNR, CDR2 FQNEAQ (reference sequence). The CDR3 covers 12 residues. V was trimmed by 5 bases and J by 5 bases, leaving 9 bases between them. The CDR3 loop is CASSPSGTEAFF. The CDR3 bases are TGTGCCAGCAGCCCATCTGGGACTGAAGCTTTCTTT.

This chain links TRBV10-3 with TRBJ2-3; no firm D call. The CDR3 totals 13 residues. Germline V gene lookup returns CDR1 ENHRY and CDR2 SYGVKD. V was pared by 4 bases and J by 0 bases, with 5 bases between. CDR3 amino acids: CAISGPSTDTQYF. CDR3 DNA: TGTGCCATCAGTGGCCCTAGCACAGATACGCAGTATTTT.

V usage is TRBV5-4 and J usage is TRBJ2-5; TRBD2 might be the D (5 bases). There are 11 residues in the CDR3. The germline V gene encodes CDR1 SGHNT and CDR2 YYREEE (reference sequence). Between the trimmed V and J ends, which lost 4 bases and 7 bases, there was a span of 8 bases. This CDR3 reads CASSKEGTQYF. The CDR3 coding sequence is TGTGCCAGCAGCAAAGAGGGGACCCAGTACTTC.

A few counts support this clone. The chain joins TRBV7-2 to TRBJ2-7, with 7 positions matching TRBD2. The germline CDR1 and CDR2 sequences are SGHTA and FQGNSA. This CDR3 contains 14 residues. V was pared by 4 bases and J by 3 bases, with 6 bases of the junction left unmatched. Written as DNA, the CDR3 is TGTGCCAGCAGCTCGCAGAGCGGGGACTACGAGCAGTACTTC. The encoded protein is CASSSQSGDYEQYF.

The chain carries TRBV28 and TRBJ2-5; possibly TRBD2 for D (6 bases). The CDR3 is 14 amino acids. Germline V CDR1 and CDR2: MDHEN, SYDVKM. V lost 1 base and J lost 4, with 10 bases in between. In DNA, the CDR3 is TGTGCCAGCAGTTTATTACTGGAGGGAGAGACCCAGTACTTC. This codes for CASSLLLEGETQYF.

The rearrangement links TRBV19 to TRBJ2-1, with unresolved D. This CDR3 comprises 14 residues. The V gene lost 5 bases and the J gene lost 0 bases, with 8 bases spanning the gap. Germline V gene data show CDR1 as LNHDA and CDR2 as SQIVND (reference sequence). CDR3 in amino acids: CASSGWSSYNEQFF. DNA of the CDR3: TGTGCCAGTAGTGGGTGGAGCTCCTACAATGAGCAGTTCTTC.

CDR3 in amino acids: CASRVFNTEAFF. The CDR3 bases are TGTGCCAGCAGAGTATTCAACACTGAAGCTTTCTTT. The chain couples TRBV6-1 to TRBJ1-1; D uncertain. V was pared by 6 bases and J by 2 bases, with 7 bases between. Germline CDR1 is MNHNS and CDR2 is SASEGT. The CDR3 covers 12 residues.

The table lists this clone with a count of one. The chain couples TRBV15 to TRBJ1-2; no firm D call. Germline CDR1 LNHNV, CDR2 YYDKDF (reference sequence). This CDR3 region has 14 residues. V was shortened by 1 base and J by 4 bases, with 10 bases between the two germline ends. CDR3 sequence: CATSRVGKSYGYTF. The DNA for the CDR3 is TGTGCCACCAGCAGAGTGGGAAAAAGCTATGGCTACACCTTC.

This chain links TRBV20-1 with TRBJ2-3, with D hard to call. CDR1 is DFQATT, CDR2 SNEGSKA, per germline (reference sequence). The CDR3 spans 11 residues. Trimming shortened V by 7 bases and J by 2 bases, and 7 bases separated the two germline ends. The CDR3 coding sequence is TGCAGTGGTCTTCACACAGATACGCAGTATTTT. Its protein product is CSGLHTDTQYF.

This clone was seen only once. J is TRBJ2-3 and V is TRBV5-6; a weak D match, TRBD1 (5 bases). The V gene lost 4 bases and the J gene lost 3 bases, with 21 bases spanning the gap. The CDR3 contains 17 residues. CDR1 is SGHDT, CDR2 YYEEEE, per germline. The chain's CDR3 is CASSTPLFPRETDTQYF. The CDR3 DNA reads TGTGCCAGCAGCACCCCCCTGTTCCCCAGGGAAACAGATACGCAGTATTTT. The full variable domain, completed using reference TRBV5-6 and TRBJ2-3, is DAGVTQSPTHLIKTRGQQVTLRCSPKSGHDTVSWYQQALGQGPQFIFQYYEEEERQRGNFPDRFSGHQFPNYSSELNVNALLLGDSALYLCASSTPLFPRETDTQYFGPGTRLTVL.

The V gene is TRBV4-1, the J gene TRBJ2-2; D may be TRBD1 or TRBD2 (5 bases each). The V gene's germline CDR1 is MGHRA and CDR2 YSYEKL. V was trimmed by 4 bases and J by 1 base, leaving 13 bases between them. This CDR3 is 16 amino acids long. The CDR3 region is CASSPLEGWNTGELFF. The CDR3 DNA sequence: TGCGCCAGCAGCCCCCTTGAGGGGTGGAACACCGGGGAGCTGTTTTTT.

V gene TRBV12-5 combines with J gene TRBJ2-6; no definite D call. Per the germline V gene, CDR1 is LGHNT and CDR2 is FRNRAP. The CDR3 consists of 14 residues. Trimming shortened V by 1 base and J by 2 bases, and 3 bases separated the two germline ends. This CDR3 is CASGLEAGANVLTF. CDR3 sequence (DNA): TGTGCTAGTGGTTTGGAGGCTGGGGCCAACGTCCTGACTTTC. The entire variable domain, with the rest obtained from reference TRBV12-5 and TRBJ2-6, is as follows: DARVTQTPRHKVTEMGQEVTMRCQPILGHNTVFWYRQTMMQGLELLAYFRNRAPLDDSGMPKDRFSAEMPDATLATLKIQPSEPRDSAVYFCASGLEAGANVLTFGAGSRLTVL.

The chain joins TRBV5-5 to TRBJ2-7, with D possibly TRBD2 on 5 matching bases. Germline loops: CDR1 SGHKS, CDR2 YYEKEE (reference sequence). The CDR3 is made up of 15 amino acids. The V and J ends lost 1 base and 3 bases respectively, with 14 bases between them. The CDR3 reads CASSLRYEDYYEQYF. The CDR3 DNA reads TGTGCCAGCAGCTTGCGTTACGAAGACTACTACGAGCAGTACTTC.

A few counts support this clone. This chain links TRBV28 with TRBJ1-5; D is undetermined. CDR3 length: 12 residues. Germline V gene lookup returns CDR1 MDHEN and CDR2 SYDVKM. The V end lost 3 bases, the J end lost 5 bases, and 5 bases lay between the germline ends. For the CDR3, the DNA is TGTGCCAGCAGTTTTAGGGATCAGCCCCAGCATTTT. Residues: CASSFRDQPQHF.

The chain employs TRBV25-1 and TRBJ1-2, with no clear D. V shed 3 bases and J shed 4 bases, with 9 bases lying between them. Germline lookup yields CDR1 MGHDK and CDR2 SYGVNS. The CDR3 is 13 amino acids. CDR3 in DNA: TGTGCCAGCAGTGATTCCGGGCCCTATGGCTACACCTTC. Residues: CASSDSGPYGYTF.

This chain connects TRBV7-2 to TRBJ2-7, with D unresolved. The CDR3 length is 12 residues. Germline-derived CDR1 and CDR2 are SGHTA and FQGNSA. V lost 4 bases and J 4 bases, leaving 8 bases between the germline ends. For the CDR3, the DNA is TGTGCCAGCAGCTCAGACGCGTACGAGCAGTACTTC. Translating it yields CASSSDAYEQYF.

This sequence joins TRBV11-3 and TRBJ2-7, with 10 bases matching TRBD2. Germline V gene lookup returns CDR1 SGHNT and CDR2 YENEEA. With V trimmed by 0 bases and J by 0 bases, 2 bases remained unmatched. The CDR3 covers 16 residues. CDR3: CASSLEASGSSYEQYF. In DNA form, the CDR3 reads TGTGCCAGCAGCTTAGAGGCTAGCGGGAGCTCCTACGAGCAGTACTTC.

A single count supports this clone. The CDR3 reads CASRSTSADTQYF. The DNA for the CDR3 is TGTGCCAGCAGGAGTACGTCGGCAGATACGCAGTATTTT. The chain couples TRBV6-4 to TRBJ2-3; D gene unclear. V was trimmed by 6 bases and J by 4 bases, leaving 11 bases between them. CDR3 length: 13 amino acids. Per germline, CDR1 MRHNA and CDR2 SNTAGT.

The V gene is TRBV12-5, the J gene TRBJ1-1; tentatively, D is TRBD1 (6 bases). Trimming cost V 4 bases and J 2 bases, with 11 bases left between them. Germline V gene lookup returns CDR1 LGHNT and CDR2 FRNRAP. CDR3 length: 14 amino acids. The CDR3 region is CASGSDSQNTEAFF. The CDR3 nucleotides are TGTGCTAGTGGTTCGGACAGCCAAAACACTGAAGCTTTCTTT.

V usage is TRBV4-1 and J usage is TRBJ2-3; either TRBD1 or TRBD2 may fit D (6 bases each). The CDR3 covers 15 residues. The V end lost 2 bases, the J end lost 6 bases, and 15 bases lay between the germline ends. Germline V gives CDR1 MGHRA, CDR2 YSYEKL. CDR3 coding DNA: TGCGCCAGCAGCCAAAACGGTCAGGGGAGGGATACGCAGTATTTT. Protein: CASSQNGQGRDTQYF.

The CDR3 DNA is TGTGCCAGCGGTGGGGGGGACCCCTACGAGCAGTACTTC. Translation: CASGGGDPYEQYF. V and J are TRBV28 and TRBJ2-7, with TRBD2 identical over 7 bases. Germline values: CDR1 MDHEN, CDR2 SYDVKM. CDR3 size: 13 residues. V shed 8 bases, J shed 2 bases, and the junction held 6 bases outside the gene matches.

The rearrangement uses TRBV18 and TRBJ2-7; maybe TRBD2 (6 bases). The V and J ends lost 5 bases and 1 base respectively, with 9 bases between them. CDR3 length: 13 amino acids. CDR1 and CDR2 (germline): KGHSH, LQKENI. CDR3: CASSAGSSYEQYF. For the CDR3, the DNA is TGTGCCAGCTCAGCGGGATCTTCCTACGAGCAGTACTTC.